Each of the 10 T cell receptor beta chains below was sequenced from the same sample in a study of blood T cell repertoires in COVID-19 (TCRdb year 2020). Library creation used the immunoSEQ multiplex PCR assay. In its TCRdb copy, this immuneACCESS table keeps in-frame sequences only and misses some clones. Where compared with another copy, unresolved V genes explain less than half of these, and the others have no known cause. This sample lists fewer than 150,000 clones; approximately 85% were detected once. 3.5% to 5% of the sample goes to the ten largest clones. Material: peripheral blood. The receptors stem from a human donor in a cohort sampled during active COVID-19.

The chain uses TRBV19 and TRBJ2-1; D remains unclear. Trimming removed 3 bases from V and 9 bases from J, with 12 bases in between. Germline CDR1 and CDR2: LNHDA and SQIVND (reference sequence). CDR3 size: 13 residues. CDR3 DNA sequence: TGTGCCAGTAGTATTATGAGGCTAGGTGAGCAGTTCTTC. Protein sequence: CASSIMRLGEQFF.

V gene TRBV7-9 combines with J gene TRBJ2-5; weak D call: TRBD2 (7 bases). The CDR3 has 15 residues. CDR1 is SEHNR, CDR2 FQNEAQ, per germline (reference sequence). The V end lost 1 base, the J end lost 5 bases, and 14 bases lay between the germline ends. This CDR3 is CASSLGFGGLETQYF. The CDR3 nucleotides read TGTGCCAGCAGCTTAGGGTTCGGGGGGCTCGAGACCCAGTACTTC.

The chain uses TRBV18 and TRBJ2-1; tentatively, D is TRBD1 (6 bases). Germline-derived CDR1 and CDR2 are KGHSH and LQKENI. Trimming shortened V by 4 bases and J by 3 bases, and 16 bases separated the two germline ends. The CDR3 is made up of 16 amino acids. Written as DNA, the CDR3 is TGTGCCAGCTCACTGTCCCAGGGGCAGGGCTACAATGAGCAGTTCTTC. It is translated as CASSLSQGQGYNEQFF.

The chain joins TRBV5-4 to TRBJ1-1, with D perhaps matching TRBD1 (6 bases). Trimming pared 2 bases from V and 0 bases from J, leaving 8 bases between. The CDR3 consists of 14 residues. CDR1 and CDR2 (germline): SGHNT, YYREEE (reference sequence). Here the CDR3 DNA reads TGTGCCAGCAGCTTACAGGGTATGAACACTGAAGCTTTCTTT. Translating it yields CASSLQGMNTEAFF.

The chain joins TRBV28 to TRBJ2-4; maybe TRBD2 (6 bases). Deletions cut 2 bases from V and 0 bases from J, with 8 bases between. This CDR3 has 15 residues. CDR1 is MDHEN, CDR2 SYDVKM, per germline. Here the CDR3 reads CASSLGGIAKNIQYF. The DNA for the CDR3 is TGTGCCAGCAGTTTAGGCGGGATAGCCAAAAACATTCAGTACTTC. The variable domain in full, with the rest retrieved from reference TRBV28 and TRBJ2-4, is DVKVTQSSRYLVKRTGEKVFLECVQDMDHENMFWYRQDPGLGLRLIYFSYDVKMKEKGDIPEGYSVSREKKERFSLILESASTNQTSMYLCASSLGGIAKNIQYFGAGTRLSVL.

This clone was observed a handful of times. The junction and the germline gene differ at one end; a read error may be behind it. The chain links TRBV7-7 to TRBJ2-5, with TRBD1 as a possible D gene (6 bases). In germline, CDR1 is SSHAT, CDR2 FNYEAQ (reference sequence). The CDR3 has 16 residues. The CDR3 sequence: CASSLGAGTTGETQYF. The DNA for the CDR3 is TGTGCTAGCAGCTTAGGGGCCGGGACAACTGGAGAGACCCAGTACTTC.

This chain uses TRBV7-2 with TRBJ2-3; 9 bases line up with TRBD1. V shed 4 bases and J 7 bases; nucleotides not matched to a gene: 9. In germline, CDR1 is SGHTA, CDR2 FQGNSA. This CDR3 comprises 15 residues. The CDR3, as DNA: TGTGCCAGCAGCTCAGGTTTACAGGGGGCAAATACGCAGTATTTT. Protein product: CASSSGLQGANTQYF.

The table lists this clone with a count of one. The chain uses TRBV5-1 and TRBJ1-2; possible D gene TRBD1, 6 bases. The CDR3 is 16 residues long. Germline-derived CDR1 and CDR2 are SGHRS and YFSETQ. V was trimmed by 0 bases and J by 8 bases, leaving 20 bases between them. Here the CDR3 reads CASSLALRQAPEGYTF. The DNA for the CDR3 is TGCGCCAGCAGCTTGGCTCTAAGACAGGCCCCGGAGGGCTACACCTTC.

This clone was recorded only once. The chain uses TRBV10-3 and TRBJ2-5; 8 bases align to TRBD2. The germline gives CDR1 ENHRY, CDR2 SYGVKD. CDR3 size: 15 residues. J lost 2 bases, V lost 5 bases, and 7 bases had no gene match. CDR3: CAISTTSGSQETQYF. CDR3 DNA: TGTGCCATCAGTACTACTAGCGGCAGTCAAGAGACCCAGTACTTC.

This clone came up once. The chain carries TRBV7-2 and TRBJ2-4; 8 bases are shared with TRBD2. CDR1 is SGHTA, CDR2 FQGNSA, per germline. This CDR3 contains 17 residues. J was trimmed by 3 bases and V by 1 base; bases with no gene match: 8. CDR3 nucleotide sequence: TGTGCCAGCAGCTTAGATGGAGCGGGAGTCGTCAAAAACATTCAGTACTTC. Translation gives CASSLDGAGVVKNIQYF. The complete variable domain, with remaining parts taken from reference TRBV7-2 and TRBJ2-4, reads GAGVSQSPSNKVTEKGKDVELRCDPISGHTALYWYRQSLGQGLEFLIYFQGNSAPDKSGLPSDRFSAERTGGSVSTLTIQRTQQEDSAVYLCASSLDGAGVVKNIQYFGAGTRLSVL.